The next 27 T cell receptor beta chains were all read from a single sample in a study of tumor and adjacent non-tumor tissue in lung cancer. TCRbeta libraries were built with three rounds of nested PCR, modified from ARM-PCR. TCRdb fed the multiplex PCR reads into MiXCR, producing one record per CDR3 protein. The repertoire holds about 75,000 distinct CDR3 sequences, with roughly 80% as singletons. This sample's RNA came from whole unsorted tissue. The sequencing sample was made of lung tumor tissue. The receptors shown here come from a woman between 50 and 59 years old with non-small cell lung cancer.

This clonotype was detected ten times or more. V and J are TRBV24-1 and TRBJ2-7; 9 bases are shared with TRBD2. Germline V gene lookup returns CDR1 KGHDR and CDR2 SFDVKD. CDR3 length: 16 residues. V was clipped by 5 bases and J by 1 base; unmatched bases: 8. The CDR3 is CATSVAGGVYSYEQYF. DNA for the CDR3: TGTGCCACCAGTGTCGCGGGAGGGGTGTATTCCTACGAGCAGTACTTC.

This clonotype was observed at least ten times. V is TRBV30 and J is TRBJ2-3, with D possibly being TRBD1 or TRBD2 (5 bases each). The CDR3 loop spans 16 amino acids. V gave up 3 bases and J gave up 5 bases, with 21 bases separating them. CDR1 and CDR2 from the germline V gene are GTSNPN and SVGIG (reference sequence). The CDR3 protein is CAWSPQIGRGEDTQYF. In DNA, the CDR3 is TGTGCCTGGAGCCCACAAATTGGCCGGGGCGAAGATACGCAGTATTTT.

As regards this clonotype: No conserved phenylalanine or tryptophan ends this CDR3, so it is likely a read error. The CDR3: CASRAETSGGTDTEAFS. The CDR3 DNA reads TGTGCCAGCAGGGCCGAAACCTCAGGGGGCACCGACACTGAAGCTTTCTCT. This chain joins TRBV5-4 and TRBJ1-1; TRBD1 matches at 8 bases. V trimming: 5 bases; J trimming: 3 bases; junction bases outside the gene matches: 15. Germline V gene lookup returns CDR1 SGHNT and CDR2 YYREEE (reference sequence). This CDR3 has 17 amino acids.

This clonotype turned up a few times. One base away lies a much larger clone, so this may be a sequencing read error. This CDR3 is missing its conserved last phenylalanine or tryptophan, likely due to a read error. The CDR3 DNA follows: TGTGCCTACGGACGTGGCAATGAGCAGTTCCTC. It codes for CAYGRGNEQFL. The chain has TRBV30 and TRBJ2-1; D not certain. This CDR3 contains 11 residues. The V end lost 7 bases, the J end lost 6 bases, and 10 bases lay between the germline ends. Germline CDR1 reads GTSNPN; CDR2 reads SVGIG (reference sequence).

This clonotype was seen repeatedly, ten times or more. This rearrangement joins TRBV6-1 to TRBJ1-6; D is unresolved. CDR1 MNHNS and CDR2 SASEGT come from the germline V gene. Trimming left V 8 bases short and J 8 bases short, with 13 bases between. This CDR3 is 13 amino acids long. The CDR3 spells CASSRLSDSPLHF. The CDR3 DNA is TGTGCCAGCTCGCGACTGAGTGATTCACCCCTCCACTTT.

This clonotype is medium-sized within its sample. The genes are TRBV4-1 and TRBJ1-2; D is perhaps TRBD1 (6 bases). This CDR3 region has 15 residues. In germline, CDR1 is MGHRA, CDR2 YSYEKL. With 1 base removed from V and 3 bases from J, the gap between germline ends came to 12 bases. The CDR3 DNA reads as TGCGCCAGCAGCCAAGTAACAGGGTCCTACTATGGCTACACCTTC. This gives the protein CASSQVTGSYYGYTF.

By its share, this clonotype is medium-sized (0.01 to 0.1%). The V and J genes are TRBV29-1 and TRBJ2-1, with TRBD1 matching 8 bases. The germline CDR1 and CDR2 sequences are SQVTM and ANQGSEA. After removal of 3 bases from V and 9 bases from J, the junction contained 13 bases not matched to a gene. The CDR3 consists of 15 residues. Written as DNA, the CDR3 is TGCAGCGTTGATTCTTCCGGACAGGGAAGGGGTGAGCAGTTCTTC. Its translation: CSVDSSGQGRGEQFF.

This clonotype was counted many times. The chain employs TRBV28 and TRBJ2-1; 7 bases agree with TRBD2. Per the germline V gene, CDR1 is MDHEN and CDR2 is SYDVKM. V was pared by 5 bases and J by 8 bases, with 3 bases of the junction left unmatched. The CDR3 runs 12 residues. For the CDR3, the DNA is TGTGCCAGCAGTGTGCGGGGGTATGAGCAGTTCTTC. Translation gives CASSVRGYEQFF.

This clonotype has just one count. The junction differs from germline at one of its ends, possibly a read error. The V call is TRBV4-1, the J call TRBJ1-2; D is unresolved. In germline, CDR1 is MGHRA, CDR2 YSYEKL. This CDR3 comprises 13 residues. CDR3 sequence: CACSQEFFDNYTF. In DNA, the CDR3 is TGCGCCTGCAGCCAAGAGTTCTTTGATAACTACACCTTC.

This clonotype was counted many times. The V gene is TRBV11-2, the J gene TRBJ2-7, with D tentatively TRBD2 (7 bases). Germline lookup yields CDR1 SGHAT and CDR2 FQNNGV. This CDR3 spans 14 amino acids. V was clipped by 1 base and J by 4 bases, with 11 bases between them. This CDR3 is CASSLVGGTYEQYF. CDR3 coding DNA: TGTGCCAGCAGCTTAGTCGGGGGGACATACGAGCAGTACTTC.

Worth noting for this clonotype: Without the conserved terminal phenylalanine or tryptophan, this CDR3 likely stems from a read error. This rearrangement joins TRBV7-9 to TRBJ2-1, with TRBD2 matching over 13 bases. The CDR3 has 14 residues. CDR1 and CDR2 from the germline V gene are SEHNR and FQNEAQ (reference sequence). With V trimmed by 7 bases and J by 13 bases, 10 bases remained unmatched. The CDR3 DNA is TGTGCCAGCAACACCGGGACTAGCGGGGTAACCCAGTTCTTA. Translated, it gives CASNTGTSGVTQFL.

The V and J genes are TRBV5-6 and TRBJ2-7; D is perhaps TRBD2 (6 bases). V gave up 8 bases and J gave up 2 bases, with 17 bases separating them. This CDR3 is 14 amino acids long. Germline-derived CDR1 and CDR2 are SGHDT and YYEEEE. CDR3 residues: CASRLGRLAYEQYF. CDR3 nucleotide sequence: TGTGCCAGTAGGTTGGGGAGACTAGCCTACGAGCAGTACTTC. The variable domain in full, with the rest retrieved from reference TRBV5-6 and TRBJ2-7, is DAGVTQSPTHLIKTRGQQVTLRCSPKSGHDTVSWYQQALGQGPQFIFQYYEEEERQRGNFPDRFSGHQFPNYSSELNVNALLLGDSALYLCASRLGRLAYEQYFGPGTRLTVT.

As to this clonotype: The junction and the germline gene differ at one end; a read error may be behind it. The chain recombines TRBV6-1 with TRBJ2-7; 7 nucleotides align to TRBD2. Germline V gene data show CDR1 as MNHNS and CDR2 as SASEGT. CDR3 size: 20 residues. The CDR3 is CASSELLEGRESRPSCEQYF. CDR3 nucleotides: TGTGCCAGCAGTGAATTACTGGAGGGGCGGGAGAGCCGCCCCTCCTGCGAGCAGTACTTC.

With respect to this clonotype: Likely a read error: the CDR3 ends without its conserved phenylalanine or tryptophan. The chain recombines TRBV5-4 with TRBJ1-1, with TRBD1 as a possible D gene (6 bases). V lost 3 bases and J lost 4, with 19 bases in between. This CDR3 region has 16 residues. The germline gives CDR1 SGHNT, CDR2 YYREEE (reference sequence). The CDR3 is CASSSGWVGGITEAFL. CDR3 DNA: TGTGCCAGCAGCTCCGGGTGGGTAGGGGGTATCACTGAAGCTTTCTTA.

For this clonotype: The CDR3 ends on some other residue instead of the conserved phenylalanine or tryptophan, so this is likely a read error. The DNA is omitted, as the CDR3 cannot be located on it reliably, and the CDR3 follows TCRdb's listing. This chain uses TRBV4-2 with TRBJ2-3; the D call TRBD2 from the table was never checked on the DNA. CDR1 LGHNA and CDR2 YNFKEQ come from the germline V gene. Ends included, the CDR3 has 15 residues. The CDR3 spells CASSSRTSDTDTHYI.

Details on this clonotype: A read error may account for a junction end that differs from germline. The J gene is TRBJ2-1, the V gene TRBV12-3 or TRBV12-4, with D tentatively TRBD2 (6 bases). The CDR3 covers 15 residues. CDR3 DNA sequence: TGTGCCAGCAATTTATCCGACGGGAGTCACAATGAGCAGTTCTTC. It codes for CASNLSDGSHNEQFF.

In regard to this clonotype: This may be a read error: a much more frequent sequence differs by one nucleotide. This chain uses TRBV20-1 with TRBJ2-7; D assignment may be TRBD1 or TRBD2 (7 bases each). CDR3 length equals 13 residues. Germline CDR1 reads DFQATT; CDR2 reads SNEGSKA (reference sequence). The CDR3 region is CIATTGRDYEQYF. Here the CDR3 DNA reads TGCATTGCGACGACAGGGAGGGACTACGAGCAGTACTTC.

Points on this clonotype: The junction shows a germline mismatch at one end, possibly a read error. The V and J genes are TRBV4-2 and TRBJ2-5; TRBD2 agrees at 8 bases. CDR3 length: 18 residues. Germline CDR1 and CDR2: LGHNA and YNFKEQ. CDR3 residues: CVSSQEGKLAVYQETQYF. CDR3 DNA sequence: TGTGTCAGCAGCCAAGAAGGGAAACTAGCGGTATACCAAGAGACCCAGTACTTC.

Worth noting for this clonotype: A much larger clone is a single base away; this may be a read error. This rearrangement joins TRBV5-1 to TRBJ2-5, with D perhaps TRBD1 (6 bases). V was trimmed by 6 bases and J by 5 bases, leaving 17 bases between them. This CDR3 is built from 14 residues. Germline lookup yields CDR1 SGHRS and CDR2 YFSETQ. CDR3 residues: CASNYDTGTETQYF. DNA of the CDR3: TGCGCCAGCAATTATGATACAGGGACGGAGACCCAGTACTTC.

This clonotype occurred many times. The V and J genes are TRBV5-5 and TRBJ2-6; D not resolved. Germline V gives CDR1 SGHKS, CDR2 YYEKEE (reference sequence). The CDR3 sequence is 16 residues long. Trimming stripped 5 bases from V and 1 base from J, with 13 bases between. The CDR3: CASRLPSFSGANVLTF. In DNA form, the CDR3 reads TGTGCCAGCAGGTTACCCAGCTTTTCTGGGGCCAACGTCCTGACTTTC. Together with reference TRBV5-5 and TRBJ2-6, the CDR3 gives the full variable domain: DAGVTQSPTHLIKTRGQQVTLRCSPISGHKSVSWYQQVLGQGPQFIFQYYEKEERGRGNFPDRFSARQFPNYSSELNVNALLLGDSALYLCASRLPSFSGANVLTFGAGSRLTVL.

About this clonotype itself: Just one base apart from a much larger clone, this may be a read error. The genes are TRBV12-3 or TRBV12-4 and TRBJ2-7, with D uncertain. The CDR3 spans 12 residues. Written as DNA, the CDR3 is TGTACCAGCAGCATACCCGGTGGCGAGCGGTACTTC. It yields the protein CTSSIPGGERYF.

This clonotype was seen repeatedly, ten times or more. This chain connects TRBV5-1 to TRBJ2-7; D is uncertain. V was trimmed by 0 bases and J by 3 bases, leaving 10 bases between them. Germline lookup yields CDR1 SGHRS and CDR2 YFSETQ. The CDR3 totals 14 residues. The CDR3 loop reads CASSLAVGNYEQYF. CDR3 DNA sequence: TGCGCCAGCAGCTTGGCCGTGGGAAACTACGAGCAGTACTTC.

The rearrangement links TRBV6-5 to TRBJ1-2; D is undetermined. CDR3 length: 15 residues. The V end lost 2 bases, the J end lost 7 bases, and 17 bases lay between the germline ends. The germline V gene encodes CDR1 MNHEY and CDR2 SVGAGI. The CDR3 spells CASSYLIGRWVGYTF. In nucleotides, the CDR3 is TGTGCCAGCAGTTACCTTATAGGGAGGTGGGTTGGCTACACCTTC.

About this clonotype: The CDR3 does not close with the conserved phenylalanine or tryptophan, likely indicating a read error. V is TRBV6-6 and J is TRBJ2-5, with 9 bases aligning to TRBD2. The CDR3 runs 17 residues. Germline CDR1 reads MNHNY; CDR2 reads SVGAGI (reference sequence). CDR3 sequence reads: CASSYSLAGGGQVTQYY. For the CDR3, the DNA is TGTGCCAGCAGTTACTCGCTTGCGGGAGGGGGCCAAGTGACCCAGTACTAC.

This clonotype came up many times. A single base separates this from a much larger clone, so it may be a read error. The chain couples TRBV11-3 to TRBJ1-1; TRBD1 matches 8 bases. The CDR3 extends over 14 amino acids. Germline CDR1 reads SGHNT; CDR2 reads YENEEA. V shed 5 bases and J 3 bases; nucleotides not matched to a gene: 5. CDR3 DNA: TGTGCCAGCAGCCCCGACAGGGGAGACACTGAAGCTTTCTTT. It codes for CASSPDRGDTEAFF. The full variable domain, rest sourced from reference TRBV11-3 and TRBJ1-1, is EAGVVQSPRYKIIEKKQPVAFWCNPISGHNTLYWYLQNLGQGPELLIRYENEEAVDDSQLPKDRFSAERLKGVDSTLKIQPAELGDSAVYLCASSPDRGDTEAFFGQGTRLTVV.

To note about this clonotype: The CDR3 ends on some other residue instead of the conserved phenylalanine or tryptophan, so this is likely a read error. The rearrangement links TRBV4-1 to TRBJ2-1; no clear D gene. The CDR3 runs to 13 residues. Trimming cost V 3 bases and J 9 bases, with 12 bases left between them. Germline assignment: CDR1 MGHRA and CDR2 YSYEKL. CDR3 sequence: CASSQKRHSEQFL. The CDR3 nucleotides read TGCGCCAGCAGCCAGAAGAGGCACTCTGAGCAGTTCTTG.

At least ten counts were recorded for this clonotype. CDR3 nucleotides: TGCAGTGCGCCGACAAGGGAGACCCAGTACTTC. It codes for CSAPTRETQYF. This rearrangement joins TRBV20-1 to TRBJ2-5; no clear D gene. Germline V lookup: CDR1 DFQATT, CDR2 SNEGSKA (reference sequence). Trimming left V 6 bases short and J 5 bases short, with 10 bases between. The CDR3 loop spans 11 amino acids.